This T cell receptor (beta chain) is from a study of cytomegalovirus exposure and HLA in healthy donors. Study-wide results and limits: In vitro assays verified that a few CMV-associated chains recognized CMV antigens specifically. Rarity marked most TCR sequences, yet some public TCRs occurred in many donors.

Notes on this clone: Its specificity is not known.

The CDR3 length is 13 residues. Trimming stripped 6 bases from V and 5 bases from J, with 15 bases between. Sequencing used immunoSEQ multiplex PCR; TCRdb keeps in-frame clones, though not all of them. Here the sample spans roughly 120,000 clones, about 88% being singletons. Sequenced input: PBMCs. The receptor was derived from a man aged 18 to 29 in good health and CMV-seropositive. J is TRBJ2-7 and V is TRBV5-3; no clear D gene. TRBV5-3 is known as an ORF, though its function is uncertain. DNA for the CDR3: TGTGCCAGAACCGGGTCCTTGGTCGACGAGCAGTACTTC. Translation: CARTGSLVDEQYF.